This T cell receptor (beta chain) is drawn from a study of T cell responses to AZD1222 COVID-19 vaccine. Assay: immunoSEQ multiplex PCR; the TCRdb copy retains only in-frame clones and omits some. The table has some 120,000 clones, roughly nine tenths seen once. The J segment lost 6 bases and the V segment lost 6 bases, leaving 20 bases of the junction unmatched. Germline V CDR1 and CDR2: MNHEY, SMNVEV (reference sequence). The CDR3 loop spans 18 amino acids. The chain recombines TRBV27 with TRBJ2-7; TRBD1 matches 10 bases. The receptor's source is an adult who received the AZD1222 COVID-19 vaccine. The specimen was peripheral blood, collected 28 days after the second AZD1222 dose. The CDR3 DNA reads TGTGCCAGCAGCCAAGAAGGGTCCACCGGGACAGGGGTTTTCGAGCAGTACTTC. Translation: CASSQEGSTGTGVFEQYF.